The present entry profiles one T cell receptor beta chain with its context. PCR amplification relied on 60 Vbeta primers (plus 13 Jbeta primers). The data were produced by immunoSEQ multiplex PCR, yet TCRdb's version contains in-frame clones alone and is incomplete. The repertoire consists of tens of thousands of clones, with 86% occurring once and the leading ten covering 9% to 9.5%. This entry is derived from a study of cytomegalovirus exposure and HLA in healthy donors. The germline V gene encodes CDR1 SQVTM and CDR2 ANQGSEA. CDR3 length: 14 amino acids. The TCR sequence derives from a man aged 25 to 40 in good health and CMV-seropositive. What was sequenced was PBMCs. V is TRBV29-1 and J is TRBJ1-1, with 9 bases identical to TRBD1. CDR3 coding DNA: TGCAGTGCCAGTCGACAGGGGGTTCGCACTGAAGCTTTCTTT. This sequence encodes CSASRQGVRTEAFF.